These T cell receptor beta chains were read from a single sample in a study of cytomegalovirus exposure and HLA in healthy donors. The method was immunoSEQ multiplex PCR; TCRdb's version includes in-frame clones alone and lacks a portion of them. The sample lists a few hundred thousand clones, roughly 84% occurring once. The source material was PBMCs. The receptor source for this set is a girl under 18 in good health and CMV-seronegative. CDR3s leave out the opening cysteine and the closing phenylalanine or tryptophan. The D gene is left open where the match is weak.

>TRBD1|TRBV5-1|TRBJ2-1
ASSLSPGTGFNEQF
>TRBD1|TRBV5-1|TRBJ2-5
ASSLTGHRGQETQY
>-|TRBV29-1|TRBJ2-7
SAGWAATYEQY
>TRBD1|TRBV5-1|TRBJ1-2
ASSLDGGTANYGYT
>-|TRBV10-3|TRBJ2-1
ATYNTLRGSYNEQF
>-|TRBV30|TRBJ2-1
AWSLLVRSEQF
>-|TRBV5-1|TRBJ2-1
ASSLQQGGGHNEQF
>-|TRBV19|TRBJ2-3
ASSIFAAETDTQY
>TRBD2|TRBV7-2|TRBJ2-2
ASIYASGGVNTGELF
>-|TRBV7-9|TRBJ2-5
ASSFSELTNQETQY
>-|TRBV29-1|TRBJ2-2
SVSSISGELF
>-|TRBV28|TRBJ1-5
ASSYRSQPQH
>TRBD1|TRBV6-5|TRBJ1-2
ASRTGNYGYT
>-|TRBV6-6|TRBJ2-7
ASGSSYEQY
>-|TRBV6-1|TRBJ2-4
ASIQGPVAKNIQY
>-|TRBV7-2|TRBJ1-5
ASSPSGRRGVNQPQH
>TRBD1|TRBV28|TRBJ2-7
ASSDRGRSYEQY
>TRBD2|TRBV5-1|TRBJ2-1
ASSRGLAGDGEQF
>TRBD1|TRBV5-6|TRBJ1-5
ASSTGTGINQPQH
>-|TRBV2|TRBJ1-6
ASSADRTNSPLH
>TRBD1|TRBV5-1|TRBJ2-5
ASSFGTEETQY
>-|TRBV7-2|TRBJ2-2
ASSGRTFTGELF
>TRBD2|TRBV27|TRBJ2-7
ASSLWPPSGRISYEQY
>-|TRBV13|TRBJ1-3
ASSGGGSSSGNTIY
>TRBD1|TRBV27|TRBJ1-2
ASSLKPGGISGYT
>-|TRBV28|TRBJ1-2
ATARPDGYT
>TRBD1|TRBV4-1|TRBJ1-2
ASSPSDRAGGGYT